Listed here are 19 T cell receptor beta chains from one sample, sequenced in a study of monozygotic twins with inflammatory bowel disease. Each CDR3 protein gets one entry in TCRdb, which reprocessed the 5' RACE reads and gives no DNA. The listing contains 330,000 or so distinct CDR3 sequences. Sequences were obtained from blood. The receptor source for this set is a human donor with ulcerative colitis or Crohn's disease, or a healthy co-twin of an affected twin (not recorded which).

The rearrangement links TRBV4-1 to TRBJ2-1; the D call of TRBD2 rests on TCRdb alone, since no DNA is present to check it. The CDR3 sequence is 17 residues long. The V gene's germline CDR1 is MGHRA and CDR2 YSYEKL. CDR3 region: CASSRELAGGLDNEQFF.

This chain uses TRBV27 with TRBJ1-5; TCRdb picks TRBD1, but there is no DNA to check that call. The CDR3 extends over 15 amino acids. Germline CDR1 is MNHEY and CDR2 is SMNVEV (reference sequence). The CDR3 is CASSQRDGRNQPQHF.

CDR3 region: CASSLERVSGNTIYF. V usage is TRBV7-9 and J usage is TRBJ1-3. The CDR3 loop spans 15 amino acids. Germline CDR1 reads SEHNR; CDR2 reads FQNEAQ (reference sequence).

J is TRBJ1-2 and V is TRBV6-5. The CDR3 sequence is 15 residues long. CDR1 is MNHEY and CDR2 is SVGAGI in the germline V gene. CDR3: CASSYVRGPDYGYTF.

The rearrangement uses TRBV7-9 and TRBJ1-3. The CDR3 is 14 amino acids. The V gene's germline CDR1 is SEHNR and CDR2 FQNEAQ (reference sequence). The CDR3 reads CASSWPQPGNTIYF. The complete variable domain, with remaining parts taken from reference TRBV7-9 and TRBJ1-3, reads DTGVSQNPRHKITKRGQNVTFRCDPISEHNRLYWYRQTLGQGPEFLTYFQNEAQLEKSRLLSDRFSAERPKGSFSTLEIQRTEQGDSAMYLCASSWPQPGNTIYFGEGSWLTVV.

The J gene is TRBJ1-2, the V gene TRBV12-3 or TRBV12-4; TCRdb returns TRBD1, unconfirmable since there is no DNA. The CDR3 is made up of 14 amino acids. CDR3 amino acids: CATAQQGSGYGYTF.

The chain uses TRBV6-1 and TRBJ1-5; there is no DNA to check the TCRdb D call of TRBD1. Per germline, CDR1 MNHNS and CDR2 SASEGT. This CDR3 spans 14 amino acids. CDR3 loop: CASTLPGARQPQHF.

This chain joins TRBV11-1 and TRBJ2-5; the TCRdb call, TRBD1, lacks DNA for checking. This CDR3 is 18 amino acids long. Germline V lookup: CDR1 SGHAT, CDR2 FQDESV (reference sequence). The CDR3 here is CASSYRDRGRLRQETQYF.

The J gene is TRBJ1-1, the V gene TRBV7-9. Germline V gene lookup returns CDR1 SEHNR and CDR2 FQNEAQ (reference sequence). CDR3 length equals 16 residues. The CDR3 sequence is CASSVGQGQNSDKAFF.

The rearrangement joins TRBV13 to TRBJ1-4. The CDR3 totals 14 residues. Germline loops: CDR1 PRHDT, CDR2 FYEKMQ (reference sequence). The CDR3 region is CASSLNSLNEKLFF.

The V call is TRBV18, the J call TRBJ2-7; the TRBD1 assignment by TCRdb is unverifiable without DNA. The CDR3 spans 13 residues. The germline gives CDR1 KGHSH, CDR2 LQKENI. The CDR3 here is CASSEGQGNEQYF.

This chain uses TRBV7-3 with TRBJ2-1; with no DNA, the TCRdb D assignment of TRBD2 cannot be verified. Germline CDR1 SGHTA, CDR2 FQGTGA. This CDR3 has 18 residues. The CDR3 protein is CASSLSSSGGTIYNEQFF.

V is TRBV27 and J is TRBJ1-5; TCRdb calls TRBD1, which cannot be checked without DNA. The CDR3 runs to 14 residues. In germline, CDR1 is MNHEY, CDR2 SMNVEV (reference sequence). This CDR3 is CASSPDRVNQPQHF.

The rearrangement links TRBV6-4 to TRBJ2-2; TCRdb's D gene call, TRBD1, goes unchecked for lack of DNA. Germline-derived CDR1 and CDR2 are MRHNA and SNTAGT. The CDR3 consists of 13 residues. CDR3 sequence reads: CASSPLRGGELFF.

The chain joins TRBV11-2 to TRBJ2-1; the TCRdb D gene call, TRBD1, has no DNA to confirm it. The CDR3 runs 16 residues. Germline-derived CDR1 and CDR2 are SGHAT and FQNNGV. CDR3 residues: CASSPIRGGRVYEQFF. Looking up the rest from reference TRBV11-2 and TRBJ2-1 gives the full variable domain: EAGVAQSPRYKIIEKRQSVAFWCNPISGHATLYWYQQILGQGPKLLIQFQNNGVVDDSQLPKDRFSAERLKGVDSTLKIQPAKLEDSAVYLCASSPIRGGRVYEQFFGPGTRLTVL.

The V call is TRBV20-1, the J call TRBJ1-5; TCRdb outputs TRBD1, but without DNA this stays unchecked. CDR3 length: 15 amino acids. From germline, CDR1 is DFQATT and CDR2 SNEGSKA (reference sequence). The CDR3 sequence is CSAPPWGTSNQPQHF.

V usage is TRBV7-2 and J usage is TRBJ2-5; TCRdb returns TRBD2, unconfirmable since there is no DNA. The CDR3 loop spans 14 amino acids. Per the germline V gene, CDR1 is SGHTA and CDR2 is FQGNSA. The CDR3 loop is CASSRGGSQETQYF. Combining the CDR3 with reference TRBV7-2 and TRBJ2-5 gives the whole variable domain GAGVSQSPSNKVTEKGKDVELRCDPISGHTALYWYRQSLGQGLEFLIYFQGNSAPDKSGLPSDRFSAERTGGSVSTLTIQRTQQEDSAVYLCASSRGGSQETQYFGPGTRLLVL.

This chain joins TRBV10-3 and TRBJ2-7. The CDR3 spans 14 residues. CDR1 and CDR2 (germline): ENHRY, SYGVKD. This chain's CDR3 is CAISESHPSYEQYF.

The rearrangement links TRBV5-8 to TRBJ2-5; TCRdb picks TRBD2, but there is no DNA to check that call. The CDR3 runs to 15 residues. In germline, CDR1 is SGHTS, CDR2 YDEGEE. The CDR3 loop is CASNPFVGVGETQYF.